This entry concerns a single TCR beta chain. This entry belongs to a study of CD8 T cells in Susac syndrome. About 0.45 to 1 ug RNA was reverse transcribed with random hexamers. MiXCR, run by TCRdb on the immunoSEQ multiplex PCR reads, gives a single entry per CDR3 protein. The table has under 550,000 distinct CDR3 sequences, more than 70% seen once. Trimming stripped 3 bases from V and 5 bases from J, with 6 bases between. Germline CDR1 is SGHKS and CDR2 is YYEKEE (reference sequence). The CDR3 covers 12 residues. Material: CD8+ T cells from PBMCs. The sequence derives from a human donor with multiple sclerosis. V is TRBV5-5 and J is TRBJ2-1; D is ambiguous. CDR3 nucleotides: TGTGCCAGCAGCTGGGTCCACAATGAGCAGTTCTTC. Protein product: CASSWVHNEQFF.